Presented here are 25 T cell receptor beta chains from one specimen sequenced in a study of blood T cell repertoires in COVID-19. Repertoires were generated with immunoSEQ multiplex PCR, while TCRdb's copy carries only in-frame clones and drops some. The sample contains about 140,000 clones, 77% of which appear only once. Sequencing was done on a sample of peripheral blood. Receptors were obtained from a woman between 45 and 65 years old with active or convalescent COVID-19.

CDR3 amino acids: CASSVGLVEETQYF. CDR3 in DNA: TGTGCCAGCAGCGTAGGATTGGTAGAAGAGACCCAGTACTTC. The V gene is TRBV9, the J gene TRBJ2-5, with D unclear. Germline-derived CDR1 and CDR2 are SGDLS and YYNGEE. This CDR3 has 14 amino acids. Trimming left V 0 bases short and J 3 bases short, with 9 bases between.

The CDR3 loop reads CAIRRQGARDSPLHF. In DNA form, the CDR3 reads TGTGCCATCAGGAGACAGGGGGCGCGTGATTCACCCCTCCACTTT. The chain employs TRBV10-3 and TRBJ1-6; 10 bases align to TRBD1. Germline CDR1 reads ENHRY; CDR2 reads SYGVKD. This CDR3 is built from 15 residues. The J segment lost 8 bases and the V segment lost 6 bases, leaving 7 bases of the junction unmatched.

The CDR3 region has the DNA TGTGCCAGCAGTTTAGTCGGTCAGGGGGGCGATGAGCAGTTCTTC. Translating gives CASSLVGQGGDEQFF. The J gene is TRBJ2-1, the V gene TRBV28, with a possible D match to TRBD1 (7 bases). Germline-derived CDR1 and CDR2 are MDHEN and SYDVKM. Trimming pared 2 bases from V and 8 bases from J, leaving 16 bases between. The CDR3 length is 15 residues.

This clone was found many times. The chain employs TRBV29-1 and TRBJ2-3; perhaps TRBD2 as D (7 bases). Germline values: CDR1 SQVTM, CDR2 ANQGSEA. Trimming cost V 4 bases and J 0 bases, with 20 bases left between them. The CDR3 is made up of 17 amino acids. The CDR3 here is CSVVWGRGASSTDTQYF. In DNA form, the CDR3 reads TGCAGCGTTGTTTGGGGCCGGGGGGCATCTAGCACAGATACGCAGTATTTT.

In DNA, the CDR3 is TGTGCCAGCAGAAAAGGGACAGGGAGCGGTAATTCACCCCTCCACTTT. Translation gives CASRKGTGSGNSPLHF. The chain carries TRBV5-4 and TRBJ1-6; the match to TRBD1 covers 9 bases. CDR3 length: 16 amino acids. The J segment lost 6 bases and the V segment lost 5 bases, leaving 9 bases of the junction unmatched. Germline CDR1 and CDR2: SGHNT and YYREEE (reference sequence).

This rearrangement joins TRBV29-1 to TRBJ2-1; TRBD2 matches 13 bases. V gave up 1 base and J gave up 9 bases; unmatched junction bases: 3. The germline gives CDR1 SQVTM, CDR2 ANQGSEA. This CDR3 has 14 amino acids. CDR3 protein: CSVEGLAGGSEQFF. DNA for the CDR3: TGCAGCGTTGAAGGACTAGCGGGGGGCAGTGAGCAGTTCTTC.

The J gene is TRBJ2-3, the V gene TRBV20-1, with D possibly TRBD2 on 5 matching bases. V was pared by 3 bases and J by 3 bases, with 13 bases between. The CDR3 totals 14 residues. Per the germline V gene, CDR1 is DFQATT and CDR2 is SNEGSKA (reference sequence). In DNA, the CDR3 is TGCAGTGCTAGTGCTAGCCGAGAAACAGATACGCAGTATTTT. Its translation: CSASASRETDTQYF.

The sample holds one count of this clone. The CDR3, as DNA: TGTGCCAGCAGCTTAGGCCATAGCGGATCTAGCACAGATACGCAGTATTTT. Encoded protein: CASSLGHSGSSTDTQYF. The chain carries TRBV11-2 and TRBJ2-3; D might be TRBD2 (6 bases). V lost 1 base, J lost 0 bases, and 14 bases lay in between. CDR1 is SGHAT and CDR2 is FQNNGV in the germline V gene. CDR3 length: 17 residues. Filled out from reference TRBV11-2 and TRBJ2-3, the complete variable domain reads EAGVAQSPRYKIIEKRQSVAFWCNPISGHATLYWYQQILGQGPKLLIQFQNNGVVDDSQLPKDRFSAERLKGVDSTLKIQPAKLEDSAVYLCASSLGHSGSSTDTQYFGPGTRLTVL.

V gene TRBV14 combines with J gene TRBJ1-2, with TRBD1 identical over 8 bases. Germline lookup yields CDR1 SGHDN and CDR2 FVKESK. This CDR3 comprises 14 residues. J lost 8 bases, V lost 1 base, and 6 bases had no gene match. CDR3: CASSQGRQGRGYTF. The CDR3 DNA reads TGTGCCAGCAGCCAAGGAAGACAGGGGAGGGGCTACACCTTC.

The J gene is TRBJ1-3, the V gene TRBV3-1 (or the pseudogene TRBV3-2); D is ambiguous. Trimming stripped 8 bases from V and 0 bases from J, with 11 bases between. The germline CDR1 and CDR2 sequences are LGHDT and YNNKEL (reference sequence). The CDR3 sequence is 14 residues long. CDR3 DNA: TGTGCCAGCGTCCCGGGGAGCTCTGGAAACACCATATATTTT. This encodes CASVPGSSGNTIYF.

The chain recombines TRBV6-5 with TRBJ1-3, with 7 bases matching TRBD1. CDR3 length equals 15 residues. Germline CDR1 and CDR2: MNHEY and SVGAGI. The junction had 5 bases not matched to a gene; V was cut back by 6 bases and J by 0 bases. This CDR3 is CASSGQASSGNTIYF. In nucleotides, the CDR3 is TGTGCCAGCAGCGGACAGGCGAGCTCTGGAAACACCATATATTTT.

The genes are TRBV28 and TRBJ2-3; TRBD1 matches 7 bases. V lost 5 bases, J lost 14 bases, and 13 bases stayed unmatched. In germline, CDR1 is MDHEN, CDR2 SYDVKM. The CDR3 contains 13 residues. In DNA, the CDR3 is TGTGCCAGCAGTCCTGCGGACAGGAAGAGTGGGTATTTT. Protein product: CASSPADRKSGYF.

The chain's CDR3 is CATSEPGTSAHTQYF. CDR3 sequence (DNA): TGTGCCACCAGTGAACCCGGGACTAGCGCGCATACGCAGTATTTT. The V and J genes are TRBV24-1 and TRBJ2-3, with TRBD2 matching over 10 bases. V lost 4 bases and J lost 7; bases outside the gene matches: 7. The CDR3 runs 15 residues. Per germline, CDR1 KGHDR and CDR2 SFDVKD.

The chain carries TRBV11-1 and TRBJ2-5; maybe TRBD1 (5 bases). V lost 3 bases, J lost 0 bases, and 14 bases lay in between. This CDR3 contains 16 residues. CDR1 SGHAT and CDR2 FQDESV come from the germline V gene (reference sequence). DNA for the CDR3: TGTGCCAGCAGCTTTAGGGGCCCGACAAACCAAGAGACCCAGTACTTC. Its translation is CASSFRGPTNQETQYF.

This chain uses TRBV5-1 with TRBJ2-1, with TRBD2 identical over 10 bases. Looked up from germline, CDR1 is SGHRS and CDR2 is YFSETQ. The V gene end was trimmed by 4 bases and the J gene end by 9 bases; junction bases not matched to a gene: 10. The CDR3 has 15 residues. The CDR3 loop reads CASSTSSGSFGEQFF. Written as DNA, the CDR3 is TGCGCCAGCAGCACCTCTAGCGGGAGTTTTGGTGAGCAGTTCTTC. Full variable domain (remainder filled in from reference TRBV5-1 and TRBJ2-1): KAGVTQTPRYLIKTRGQQVTLSCSPISGHRSVSWYQQTPGQGLQFLFEYFSETQRNKGNFPGRFSGRQFSNSRSEMNVSTLELGDSALYLCASSTSSGSFGEQFFGPGTRLTVL.

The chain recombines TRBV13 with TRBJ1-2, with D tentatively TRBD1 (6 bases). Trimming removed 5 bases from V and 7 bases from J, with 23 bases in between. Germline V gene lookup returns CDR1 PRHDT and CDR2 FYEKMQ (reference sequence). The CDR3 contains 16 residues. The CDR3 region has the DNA TGTGCCAGCAGCCAACGTCACCAGGGGAGAGGAGGTGGCTACACCTTC. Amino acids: CASSQRHQGRGGGYTF.

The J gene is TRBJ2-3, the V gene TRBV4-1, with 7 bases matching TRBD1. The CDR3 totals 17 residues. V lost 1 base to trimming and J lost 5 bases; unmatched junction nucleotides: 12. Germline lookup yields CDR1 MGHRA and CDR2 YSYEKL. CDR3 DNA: TGCGCCAGCAGCCAAGTGTTAGTAAGGCAGGGGGTAGATACGCAGTATTTT. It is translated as CASSQVLVRQGVDTQYF.

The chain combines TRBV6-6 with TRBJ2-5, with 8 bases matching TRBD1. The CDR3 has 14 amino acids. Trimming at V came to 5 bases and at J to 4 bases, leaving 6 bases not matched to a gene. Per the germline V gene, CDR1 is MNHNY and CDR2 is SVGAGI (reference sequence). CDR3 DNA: TGTGCCAGCAGTAGGTCACAGGGGGGAGAGACCCAGTACTTC. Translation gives CASSRSQGGETQYF.

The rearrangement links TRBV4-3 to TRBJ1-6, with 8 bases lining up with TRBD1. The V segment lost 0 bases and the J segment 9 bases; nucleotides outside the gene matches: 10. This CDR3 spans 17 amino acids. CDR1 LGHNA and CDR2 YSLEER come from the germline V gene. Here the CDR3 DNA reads TGCGCCAGCAGCCAAGAACTTCAGGGGGCGGCAGGTTCACCCCTCCACTTT. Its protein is CASSQELQGAAGSPLHF.

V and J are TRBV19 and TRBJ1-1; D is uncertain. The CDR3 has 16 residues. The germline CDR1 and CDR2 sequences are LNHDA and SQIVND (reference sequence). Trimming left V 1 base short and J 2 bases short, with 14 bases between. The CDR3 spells CASSIGGRILNTEAFF. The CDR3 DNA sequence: TGTGCCAGTAGTATAGGAGGGAGGATACTCAACACTGAAGCTTTCTTT. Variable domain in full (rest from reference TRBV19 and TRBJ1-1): DGGITQSPKYLFRKEGQNVTLSCEQNLNHDAMYWYRQDPGQGLRLIYYSQIVNDFQKGDIAEGYSVSREKKESFPLTVTSAQKNPTAFYLCASSIGGRILNTEAFFGQGTRLTVV.

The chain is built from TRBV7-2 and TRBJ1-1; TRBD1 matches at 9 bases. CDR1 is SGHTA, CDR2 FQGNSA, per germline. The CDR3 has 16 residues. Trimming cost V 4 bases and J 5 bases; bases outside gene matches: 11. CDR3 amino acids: CASSSGQGLLKTEAFF. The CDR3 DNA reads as TGTGCCAGCAGCTCGGGACAGGGTTTATTAAAGACTGAAGCTTTCTTT.

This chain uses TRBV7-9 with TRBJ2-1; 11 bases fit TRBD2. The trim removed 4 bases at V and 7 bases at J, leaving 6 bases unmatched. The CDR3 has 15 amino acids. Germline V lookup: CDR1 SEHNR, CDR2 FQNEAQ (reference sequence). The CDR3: CASSSTSGGLNEQFF. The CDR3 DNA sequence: TGTGCCAGCAGCTCCACTAGCGGGGGACTAAATGAGCAGTTCTTC.

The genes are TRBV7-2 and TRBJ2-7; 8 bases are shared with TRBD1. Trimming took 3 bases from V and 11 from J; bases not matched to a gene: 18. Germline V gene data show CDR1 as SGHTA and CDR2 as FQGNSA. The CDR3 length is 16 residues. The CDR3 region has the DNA TGTGCCAGCAGCTTTGGGGTCGTGGCCGGGACAGGAGTCAAGTACTTC. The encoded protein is CASSFGVVAGTGVKYF.

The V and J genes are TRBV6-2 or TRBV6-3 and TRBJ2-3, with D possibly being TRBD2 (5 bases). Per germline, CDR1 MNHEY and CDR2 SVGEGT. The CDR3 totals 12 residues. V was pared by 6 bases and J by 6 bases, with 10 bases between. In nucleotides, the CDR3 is TGTGCCAGCAGCTCGCGCGGGGATACGCAGTATTTT. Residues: CASSSRGDTQYF.

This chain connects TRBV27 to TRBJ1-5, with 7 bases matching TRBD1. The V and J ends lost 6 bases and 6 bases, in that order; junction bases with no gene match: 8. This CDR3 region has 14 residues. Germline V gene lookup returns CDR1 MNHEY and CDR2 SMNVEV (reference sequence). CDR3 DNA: TGTGCCAGCAGCGCGACAGGGAGAATTCAGCCCCAGCATTTT. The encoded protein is CASSATGRIQPQHF.